The clone carrying this TCR beta chain was picked up one time. What it binds is not known. These data originate in a study of T cell responses to AZD1222 COVID-19 vaccine. Findings and limits, study-wide: Spike as a whole was targeted by vaccine-associated CD4 TCRs, dominant at 160-218 and 743-854. Nearly half of the spike-specific TCRs reportedly recognize variant regions that carry no mutations. Donors were chiefly white British, with a greater number of females, and clonal diversity was perhaps underestimated.

Second-dose groups at about 4 or about 12 weeks were pooled. Data came from immunoSEQ multiplex PCR; TCRdb stores just in-frame clones and leaves some out. The sample consists of about 140,000 clones, almost 90% of them appearing once. The CDR3 is 13 amino acids. V gave up 1 base and J gave up 4 bases, with 4 bases separating them. Germline CDR1 is LNHNV and CDR2 is YYDKDF (reference sequence). This TCR was sampled from an adult who received the AZD1222 COVID-19 vaccine. This specimen consisted of peripheral blood, obtained 28 days after the second AZD1222 dose. This sequence joins TRBV15 and TRBJ1-4, with D unclear. DNA of the CDR3: TGTGCCACCAGCAGAGGGGATAATGAAAAACTGTTTTTT. The encoded protein is CATSRGDNEKLFF.